Reported below is one T cell receptor (beta chain). Its target is unknown. The data were obtained in a study of CD8 T cells in Susac syndrome. Findings and caveats of the study: The authors acknowledged that their TCR sequencing and HLA analysis involved a relatively small number of individuals.

V was pared by 7 bases and J by 7 bases, with 23 bases between. Germline V gene data show CDR1 as SQVTM and CDR2 as ANQGSEA. There are 14 residues in the CDR3. Random-hexamer reverse transcription was applied to about 0.5 to 1 ug RNA. The amplification used immunoSEQ multiplex PCR on TCR beta CDR3; it spanned 54 Vbeta and 13 Jbeta. A single record per CDR3 protein comes from TCRdb applying MiXCR to the immunoSEQ multiplex PCR reads. This repertoire shows 150,000 to 160,000 distinct CDR3 sequences, roughly 95% found once; its top ten account for 0.16%. The clonotype originates from a human donor with Susac syndrome. This chain links TRBV29-1 with TRBJ2-7; D is ambiguous. Source material: CD4+ T cells from PBMCs. This CDR3 is CSAGWEVRAGEQYF. DNA for the CDR3: TGCAGCGCTGGGTGGGAAGTCCGAGCCGGTGAGCAGTACTTC.